Shown below are 10 T cell receptor beta chains from a single sample sequenced in a study of T cell responses to AZD1222 COVID-19 vaccine. The assay was immunoSEQ multiplex PCR, and TCRdb's table has in-frame clones only and misses some. This sample has 100,000 to 150,000 clones; approximately 87% occur once, and the top ten carry about 10%. This sample comprised peripheral blood, obtained on day 0 of AZD1222 vaccination. The receptor source for this set is an adult in good health.

The gene calls are TRBV19 and TRBJ2-1; the D is unclear. The V and J ends lost 1 base and 8 bases respectively, with 9 bases between them. CDR1 is LNHDA, CDR2 SQIVND, per germline (reference sequence). The CDR3 runs 13 residues. The CDR3 loop is CASSIAPEDEQFF. The CDR3 bases are TGTGCCAGTAGTATAGCCCCAGAAGATGAGCAGTTCTTC.

The gene calls are TRBV5-5 and TRBJ2-1; TRBD2 matches 10 bases. Germline V lookup: CDR1 SGHKS, CDR2 YYEKEE (reference sequence). The CDR3 spans 15 residues. The V segment lost 4 bases and the J segment 3 bases; nucleotides outside the gene matches: 4. CDR3 nucleotide sequence: TGTGCCAGCAGCCCACTAGCGGGGATCTACAATGAGCAGTTCTTC. It translates to CASSPLAGIYNEQFF. Combining the CDR3 with reference TRBV5-5 and TRBJ2-1 gives the whole variable domain DAGVTQSPTHLIKTRGQQVTLRCSPISGHKSVSWYQQVLGQGPQFIFQYYEKEERGRGNFPDRFSARQFPNYSSELNVNALLLGDSALYLCASSPLAGIYNEQFFGPGTRLTVL.

The CDR3 protein is CASSYSTFYEQYF. Here the CDR3 DNA reads TGTGCCAGCAGTTACTCGACTTTCTACGAGCAGTACTTC. The chain employs TRBV6-2 or TRBV6-3 and TRBJ2-7; D call uncertain. V lost 0 bases to trimming and J lost 3 bases, with 6 bases between them. Germline lookup yields CDR1 MNHEY and CDR2 SVGEGT. The CDR3 spans 13 residues.

This clone was counted only a few times. The V call is TRBV7-9, the J call TRBJ1-2; tentatively, D is TRBD1 (5 bases). Trimming stripped 5 bases from V and 0 bases from J, with 10 bases between. The CDR3 length is 14 residues. In germline, CDR1 is SEHNR, CDR2 FQNEAQ (reference sequence). The CDR3 loop is CASSHRTTNYGYTF. CDR3 DNA sequence: TGTGCCAGCAGCCACAGGACAACTAACTATGGCTACACCTTC.

This chain connects TRBV11-2 to TRBJ1-1; 9 bases agree with TRBD1. The CDR3 is 11 amino acids. The V gene's germline CDR1 is SGHAT and CDR2 FQNNGV. V gave up 11 bases and J gave up 8 bases; unmatched junction bases: 6. CDR3 nucleotides: TGTGCCTCGGGACAGGGTGACGAAGCTTTCTTT. It encodes CASGQGDEAFF.

V and J are TRBV6-2 or TRBV6-3 and TRBJ2-7, with TRBD1 matching 10 bases. CDR1 and CDR2 from the germline V gene are MNHEY and SVGEGT. There are 14 residues in the CDR3. J gave up 4 bases and V 5 bases, and 5 bases lay outside the gene matches. CDR3 loop: CASSTGTGVYEQYF. In DNA form, the CDR3 reads TGTGCCAGCAGTACCGGGACAGGGGTATACGAGCAGTACTTC.

The chain is built from TRBV29-1 and TRBJ2-3; D remains ambiguous. This CDR3 has 13 amino acids. V shed 4 bases and J shed 4 bases, with 12 bases lying between them. Looked up from germline, CDR1 is SQVTM and CDR2 is ANQGSEA. The CDR3 nucleotides read TGCAGCGTTGCAGGAGTTCTAGCAGATACGCAGTATTTT. This translates into CSVAGVLADTQYF.

This clone was counted a single time. This CDR3 reads CASSPPGGMNTEAFF. The DNA for the CDR3 is TGCGCCAGCAGCCCCCCGGGCGGAATGAACACTGAAGCTTTCTTT. The rearrangement uses TRBV5-1 and TRBJ1-1; D is ambiguous. Germline V lookup: CDR1 SGHRS, CDR2 YFSETQ. The CDR3 is made up of 15 amino acids. The V end was cut by 4 bases, the J end by 0 bases, with 13 bases between.

The chain links TRBV2 to TRBJ1-2; the match to TRBD1 covers 8 bases. The CDR3 totals 13 residues. From germline, CDR1 is SNHLY and CDR2 FYNNEI. The trim removed 1 base at V and 7 bases at J, leaving 2 bases unmatched. CDR3 nucleotides: TGTGCCAGCAGTGAAGGGACAGGGTTTGGCTACACCTTC. Its protein is CASSEGTGFGYTF.

The chain joins TRBV24-1 to TRBJ2-1, with 9 positions matching TRBD2. Germline V gene sequence: CDR1 KGHDR, CDR2 SFDVKD. Trimming took 6 bases from V and 7 from J; bases not matched to a gene: 12. The CDR3 consists of 16 residues. The CDR3 nucleotides are TGTGCCACCAGTCCTAGGCGCCTAGCGGGGAATAATGAGCAGTTCTTC. It translates to CATSPRRLAGNNEQFF.